This record concerns one T cell receptor beta chain sequence. Its cognate antigen has yet to be identified. No base quality information exists; no much larger clone differs at one position. This sample was included in a study of OX40 agonist ivuxolimab in advanced cancers. For context, the study as a whole: Ivuxolimab was an agonistic, fully human IgG2 monoclonal antibody directed against OX40 (CD134), a costimulatory receptor. The purpose of peripheral TCRbeta sequencing was to test whether ivuxolimab changed TCR sequence diversity and led to clonal T-cell expansion. Intravenous ivuxolimab was administered to patients every 2 weeks at six dose levels: 0.01, 0.1, 0.3, 1.5, 3 and 10 mg/kg. Partial responses occurred in three dose-escalation patients, of whom one had hepatocellular carcinoma and two had cutaneous melanoma. Patients were allowed to have had prior anti-PD-1, anti-PD-L1 or anti-CTLA-4 therapy, and roughly two fifths of the dose-escalation patients had been treated with checkpoint inhibitors. Among the roughly 52 dose-escalation patients, some 20 had hepatocellular carcinoma, around 15 melanoma, 9 renal cell carcinoma and 9 head and neck cancer. The monotherapy dose-escalation portion (N of about 49 patients) of the phase I ivuxolimab trial is reported in the paper. The dose-escalation cohort was 82.7% male with a mean age of about 60 years, ranging from roughly 23 to 90. What the authors observed across the whole study: Antigen specificity was not determined for the clonally expanded peripheral T cells. After ivuxolimab, expanded clones were on average more numerous among CD8+ T cells than among CD4+ T cells. Low levels of normalized T-cell clonal expansion were also shown by some nonresponding patients. At doses of 0.1 to 3.0 mg/kg, clonal expansion of both CD4+ and CD8+ T cells in blood was seen between baseline and week 6. In the 0.1-3.0 mg/kg groups, partial responders were among the patients with the lowest normalized peripheral clonal expansion, particularly in CD8+ T cells.

Including cysteine and phenylalanine, the CDR3 has 14 amino acids. Only the CDR3 portion is preserved as DNA: 42 bases, with reading frame beginning at the first base. From V the trimming removes 5 bases and from J it removes 11 bases, while the gene matches leave 12 bases of the junction unaccounted for. Based on the germline V gene, the CDR1 and CDR2 sequences are MDHEN and SYDVKM. Genomic DNA was isolated from the sorted cells so that the TCRbeta CDR3 region could be sequenced. The immunoSEQ Assay was used to sequence the TCRbeta CDR3 regions. The table comes from immuneACCESS by way of TCRdb, which keeps in-frame sequences with V and J called. Part of the clones is missing from these tables; in studies checked, under half for an unresolved V gene and the rest for unknown reasons. Across this sample there are tens of thousands of clones, with around 89% seen only once. Jointly, the top ten make up about 7.2% of the sample.

The trial excluded patients who had a history of autoimmune disease or who were on systemic immunosuppression. In every dose cohort, peripheral blood was drawn for TCR sequencing at baseline, cycle 4 day 1, and cycle 7 day 1. The samples were drawn from a first-in-human, open-label, multicenter phase I dose-escalation trial of ivuxolimab. Adults with locally advanced or metastatic head and neck squamous cell, hepatocellular, melanoma or renal cell carcinoma were enrolled in the trial. Before TCR sequencing, CD4+ T cells and CD8+ T cells were sorted from peripheral blood as separate populations. The sequence was collected from an adult with an advanced solid tumor such as melanoma, head and neck, liver or kidney cancer. The chain uses TRBV28 and TRBJ2-5, and 9 junction bases match TRBD1. The sample here was CD4+ or CD8+ T cells sorted from blood, taken in a trial of the OX40 agonist ivuxolimab. The CDR3 here reads CASSRYRDRVEQYF. The DNA sequence reads TGTGCCAGCAGTCGCTACCGGGACAGGGTTGAGCAGTACTTC.